These T cell receptor beta chains were read from a single sample in a study of T cells after yellow fever vaccination. TCRdb fed the 5' RACE reads into MiXCR, producing one record per CDR3 protein. The sample gives some 350,000 distinct CDR3 sequences, roughly 11% of which show up once; around 20% is in the top ten. The starting material was PBMCs, obtained on the day of the first yellow fever vaccination. The receptors originated from a man aged 18-30 years who received the YFV17D yellow fever vaccine. CDR3s include the opening cysteine and the closing phenylalanine or tryptophan. D genes are given only for firm matches.

CDR3 length	J gene	D gene	V gene	CDR3 protein
14	TRBJ2-5	NA	TRBV2	CASSQDIYGETQYF
15	TRBJ2-3	NA	TRBV5-1	CASSTTPTLTDTQYF
14	TRBJ1-6	NA	TRBV9	CASSIGSSNSPLHF
15	TRBJ2-1	NA	TRBV7-6	CASSPTASNYNEQFF
17	TRBJ1-2	NA	TRBV6-5	CASSYNSLRDTAYGYTF
13	TRBJ1-5	NA	TRBV12-3/TRBV12-4	CASSLQTGQPQHF
15	TRBJ2-5	TRBD2	TRBV5-4	CASSLEASGQETQYF
16	TRBJ1-1	NA	TRBV7-3	CASSPDPQGLNTEAFF
16	TRBJ1-4	TRBD1	TRBV4-1	CASSQERQGEGEKLFF
15	TRBJ2-7	NA	TRBV12-3/TRBV12-4	CASSTLAVVGYEQYF
14	TRBJ2-7	TRBD2	TRBV7-2	CASSTVGAGGEQYF
13	TRBJ1-4	NA	TRBV18	CASSAGPTEKLFF
20	TRBJ2-6	NA	TRBV11-1	CASSPPVRRIRGSGANVLTF
12	TRBJ1-1	NA	TRBV4-2	CASSQGEAEAFF
13	TRBJ2-7	NA	TRBV7-2	CASSQLGSYEQYF
16	TRBJ1-5	TRBD1	TRBV5-5	CASSALTGGANQPQHF